This TCR beta chain was obtained from a study of shared clonotypes between healthy human individuals. Study results and limitations: Several donors showed sharing of about 4.8% of naive CD4 clonotypes. Only blood was sampled, and tissue TCR repertoires likely differ from blood ones. Clonotypes which were not shared had lower generation probabilities than clonotypes that all four donors shared.

For this clone: Its antigen is as yet unknown.

The investigators split CD4+ cells into a CD45RA+ naive subset and a CD45RA-negative memory subset. V was shortened by 8 bases and J by 3 bases, with 18 bases between the two germline ends. In germline, CDR1 is SQVTM, CDR2 ANQGSEA. CDR3 size: 14 residues. The repertoire was sequenced with immunoSEQ multiplex PCR; TCRdb's copy has only in-frame clones and lacks some. The data contain around 2.5 million clones, over 85% of them singletons. J is TRBJ2-3 and V is TRBV29-1; no clear D gene. The clonotype was recovered from a man between 18 and 29 years old in good health. Some clones in this sample may be carry-over from other donors' samples. The specimen sequenced was naive CD4+ T cells from PBMCs. Subset denoted: CD45RA+ positively selected. The CDR3 sequence is CSHTEGKWTDTQYF. In DNA form, the CDR3 reads TGCAGCCACACGGAAGGGAAATGGACAGATACGCAGTATTTT.